A single TCR beta chain is shown here with its context. This record belongs to a study of blood T cell repertoires in COVID-19. Across the study: T cells, B-cell-depleted T cells, or PBMCs provided the cDNA or gDNA that served as material.

The CDR3 has 13 residues. Germline V CDR1 and CDR2: SNHLY, FYNNEI. V was shortened by 4 bases and J by 6 bases, with 11 bases between the two germline ends. Using immunoSEQ multiplex PCR, the repertoire was profiled, and TCRdb retains in-frame clones only, with some absent. In the table there are some 150,000 clones, around four fifths of which are singletons. The sequenced sample consisted of peripheral blood. The chain is built from TRBV2 and TRBJ2-3; possible D gene TRBD2, 5 bases. This clonotype was obtained from a human donor in a cohort sampled during active COVID-19. The CDR3 nucleotides read TGTGCCAGCAGTGGCCTACCGGGGGATACGCAGTATTTT. Its protein product is CASSGLPGDTQYF. The full variable domain, rest sourced from reference TRBV2 and TRBJ2-3, is EPEVTQTPSHQVTQMGQEVILRCVPISNHLYFYWYRQILGQKVEFLVSFYNNEISEKSEIFDDQFSVERPDGSNFTLKIRSTKLEDSAMYFCASSGLPGDTQYFGPGTRLTVL.